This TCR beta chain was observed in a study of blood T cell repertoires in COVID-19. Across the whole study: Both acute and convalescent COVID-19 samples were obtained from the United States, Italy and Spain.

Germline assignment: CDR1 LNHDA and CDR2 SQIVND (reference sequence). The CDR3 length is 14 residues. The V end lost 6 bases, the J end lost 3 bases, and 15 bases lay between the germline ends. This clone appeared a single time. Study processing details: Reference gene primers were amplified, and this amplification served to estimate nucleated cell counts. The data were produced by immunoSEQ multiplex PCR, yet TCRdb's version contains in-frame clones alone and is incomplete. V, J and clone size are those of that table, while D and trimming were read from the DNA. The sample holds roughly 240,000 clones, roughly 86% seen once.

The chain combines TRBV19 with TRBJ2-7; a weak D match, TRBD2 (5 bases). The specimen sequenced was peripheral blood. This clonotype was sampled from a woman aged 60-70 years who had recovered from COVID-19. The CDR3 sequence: CASSLRSGLYEQYF. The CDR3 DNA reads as TGTGCCAGTAGCCTTCGGAGCGGCCTCTACGAGCAGTACTTC.